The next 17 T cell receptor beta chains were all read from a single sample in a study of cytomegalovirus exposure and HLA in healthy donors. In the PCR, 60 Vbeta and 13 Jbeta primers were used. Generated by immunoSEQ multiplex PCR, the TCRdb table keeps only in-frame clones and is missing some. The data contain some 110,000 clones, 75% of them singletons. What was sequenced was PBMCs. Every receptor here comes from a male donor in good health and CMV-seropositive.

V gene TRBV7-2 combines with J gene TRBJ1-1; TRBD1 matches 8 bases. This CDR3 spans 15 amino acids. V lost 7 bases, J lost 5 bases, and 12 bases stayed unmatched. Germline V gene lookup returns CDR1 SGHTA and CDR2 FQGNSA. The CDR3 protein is CASNLEFRGQTEAFF. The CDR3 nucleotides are TGTGCCAGCAACCTGGAGTTCAGGGGGCAAACTGAAGCTTTCTTT.

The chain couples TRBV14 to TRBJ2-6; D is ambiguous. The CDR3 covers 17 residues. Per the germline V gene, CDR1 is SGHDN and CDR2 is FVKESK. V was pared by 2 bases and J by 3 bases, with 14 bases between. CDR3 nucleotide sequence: TGTGCCAGCAGCCAATTCATTTCCGGTTTTGGGGCCAACGTCCTGACTTTC. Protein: CASSQFISGFGANVLTF.

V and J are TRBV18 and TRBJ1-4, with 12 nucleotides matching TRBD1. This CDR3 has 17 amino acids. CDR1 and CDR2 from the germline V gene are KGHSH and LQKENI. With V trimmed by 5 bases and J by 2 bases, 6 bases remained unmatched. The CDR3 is CASSTAGTGGTNEKLFF. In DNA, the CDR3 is TGTGCCAGCTCAACTGCGGGGACAGGGGGCACTAATGAAAAACTGTTTTTT.

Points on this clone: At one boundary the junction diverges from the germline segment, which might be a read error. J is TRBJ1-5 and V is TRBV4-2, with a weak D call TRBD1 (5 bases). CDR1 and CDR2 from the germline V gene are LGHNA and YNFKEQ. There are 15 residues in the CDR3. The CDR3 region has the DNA TGTGCCAGCAGCCAAGAGGGCCAGGGCAATCAGCCCCAGAATTTT. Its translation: CASSQEGQGNQPQNF.

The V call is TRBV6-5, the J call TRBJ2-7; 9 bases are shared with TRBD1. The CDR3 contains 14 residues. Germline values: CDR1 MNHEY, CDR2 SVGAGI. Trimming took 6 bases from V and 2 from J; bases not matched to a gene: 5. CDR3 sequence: CASRWDRATYEQYF. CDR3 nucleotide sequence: TGTGCCAGCAGGTGGGACAGGGCCACCTACGAGCAGTACTTC.

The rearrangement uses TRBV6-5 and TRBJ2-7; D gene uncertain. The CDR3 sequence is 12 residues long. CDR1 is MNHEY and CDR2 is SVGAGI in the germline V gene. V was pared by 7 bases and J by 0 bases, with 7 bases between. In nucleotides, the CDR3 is TGTGCCAGCACCGGTGACTCCTACGAGCAGTACTTC. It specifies CASTGDSYEQYF.

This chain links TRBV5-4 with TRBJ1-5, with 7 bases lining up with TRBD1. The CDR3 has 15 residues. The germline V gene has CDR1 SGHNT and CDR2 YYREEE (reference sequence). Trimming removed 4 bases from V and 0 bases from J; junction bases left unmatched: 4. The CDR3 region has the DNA TGTGCCAGCAGCCAAGGACAGGATAGCAATCAGCCCCAGCATTTT. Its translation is CASSQGQDSNQPQHF.

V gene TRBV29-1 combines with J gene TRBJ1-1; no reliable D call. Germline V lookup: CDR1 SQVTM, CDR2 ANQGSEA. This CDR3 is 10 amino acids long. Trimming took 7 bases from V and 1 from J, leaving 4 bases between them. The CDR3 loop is CSASNTEAFF. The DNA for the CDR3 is TGCAGCGCCTCGAACACTGAAGCTTTCTTT.

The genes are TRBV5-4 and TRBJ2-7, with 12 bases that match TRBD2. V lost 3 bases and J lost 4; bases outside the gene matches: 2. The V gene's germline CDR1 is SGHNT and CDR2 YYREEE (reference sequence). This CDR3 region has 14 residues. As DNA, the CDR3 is TGTGCCAGCAGCTCGACTAGCGGGAGATACGAGCAGTACTTC. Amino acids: CASSSTSGRYEQYF.

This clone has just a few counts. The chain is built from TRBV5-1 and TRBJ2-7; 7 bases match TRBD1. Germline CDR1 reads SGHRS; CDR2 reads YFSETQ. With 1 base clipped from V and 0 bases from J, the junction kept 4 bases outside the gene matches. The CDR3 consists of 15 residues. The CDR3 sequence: CASSLTGASSYEQYF. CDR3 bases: TGCGCCAGCAGCTTGACAGGGGCGAGCTCCTACGAGCAGTACTTC. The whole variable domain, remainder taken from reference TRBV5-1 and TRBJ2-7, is KAGVTQTPRYLIKTRGQQVTLSCSPISGHRSVSWYQQTPGQGLQFLFEYFSETQRNKGNFPGRFSGRQFSNSRSEMNVSTLELGDSALYLCASSLTGASSYEQYFGPGTRLTVT.

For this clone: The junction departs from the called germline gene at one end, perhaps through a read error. CDR3 protein: CASSFRGSFNSPLNF. The CDR3 DNA follows: TGTGCCAGCAGCTTCCGAGGTAGCTTTAATTCACCCCTCAACTTT. V and J are TRBV5-8 and TRBJ1-6; no clear D gene. The germline gives CDR1 SGHTS, CDR2 YDEGEE. CDR3 size: 15 residues.

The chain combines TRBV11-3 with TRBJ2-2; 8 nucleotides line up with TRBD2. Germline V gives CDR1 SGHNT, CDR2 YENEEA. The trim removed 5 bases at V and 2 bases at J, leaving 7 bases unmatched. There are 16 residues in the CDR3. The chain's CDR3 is CASSREGGDNTGELFF. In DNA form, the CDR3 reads TGTGCCAGCAGCCGGGAGGGGGGGGATAACACCGGGGAGCTGTTTTTT.

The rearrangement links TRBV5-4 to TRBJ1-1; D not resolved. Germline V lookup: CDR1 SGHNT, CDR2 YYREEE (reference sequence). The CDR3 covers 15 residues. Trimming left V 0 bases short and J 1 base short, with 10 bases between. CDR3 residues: CASSLDLAENTEAFF. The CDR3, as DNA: TGTGCCAGCAGCTTGGATTTGGCAGAGAACACTGAAGCTTTCTTT. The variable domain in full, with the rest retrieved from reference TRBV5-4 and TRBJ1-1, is ETGVTQSPTHLIKTRGQQVTLRCSSQSGHNTVSWYQQALGQGPQFIFQYYREEENGRGNFPPRFSGLQFPNYSSELNVNALELDDSALYLCASSLDLAENTEAFFGQGTRLTVV.

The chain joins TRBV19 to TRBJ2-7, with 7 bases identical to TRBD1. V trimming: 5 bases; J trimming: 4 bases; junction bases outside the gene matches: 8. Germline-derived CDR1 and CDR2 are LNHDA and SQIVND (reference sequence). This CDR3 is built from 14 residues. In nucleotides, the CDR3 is TGTGCCAGTAGTCCCCATCGACAGGGTTACGAGCAGTACTTC. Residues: CASSPHRQGYEQYF.

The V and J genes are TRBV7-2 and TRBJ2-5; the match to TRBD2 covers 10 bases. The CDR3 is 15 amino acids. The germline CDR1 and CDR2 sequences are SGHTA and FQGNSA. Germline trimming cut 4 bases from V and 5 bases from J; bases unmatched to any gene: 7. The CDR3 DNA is TGTGCCAGCAGCTCGACAGCGGGGGGGCGGGAGACCCAGTACTTC. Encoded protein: CASSSTAGGRETQYF.

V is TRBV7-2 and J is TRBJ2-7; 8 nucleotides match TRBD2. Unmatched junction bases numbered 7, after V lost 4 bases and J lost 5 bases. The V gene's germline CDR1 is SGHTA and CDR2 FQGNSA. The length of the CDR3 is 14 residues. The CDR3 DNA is TGTGCCAGCAGCTCGAGACTAGCGAAGAACGAGCAGTACTTC. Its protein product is CASSSRLAKNEQYF.

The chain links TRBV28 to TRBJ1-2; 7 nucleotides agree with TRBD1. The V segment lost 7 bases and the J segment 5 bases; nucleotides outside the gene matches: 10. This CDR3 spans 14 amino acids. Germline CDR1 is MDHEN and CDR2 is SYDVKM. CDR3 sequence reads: CASTDYRGEYGYTF. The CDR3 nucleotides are TGTGCCAGCACCGATTACAGGGGTGAATATGGCTACACCTTC.